A single sample gave rise to the 2 T cell receptor beta chains below, sequenced in a study of immune evolution from preneoplasia to lung adenocarcinoma. Only in-frame clones appear in the TCRdb table, and some are missing; sequencing was by immunoSEQ multiplex PCR. The sample carries approximately 5,100 clones, approximately 70% recorded once. Sequenced: FFPE adjacent normal lung tissue. All receptors derive from an older person with lung adenocarcinoma.

DNA for the CDR3: TGTGCCAGCAGCTTCAATTCCGGGACAGGGGATTGGAGTAGCAATCAGCCCCAGCATTTT. It translates to CASSFNSGTGDWSSNQPQHF. The rearrangement joins TRBV11-3 to TRBJ1-5, with TRBD1 identical over 10 bases. The V gene end was trimmed by 3 bases and the J gene end by 0 bases; junction bases not matched to a gene: 14. Germline assignment: CDR1 SGHNT and CDR2 YENEEA. The CDR3 sequence is 20 residues long.

The chain uses TRBV29-1 and TRBJ2-7; a weak D match, TRBD1 (5 bases). This CDR3 is 14 amino acids long. V dropped 0 bases and J dropped 4 bases, with 13 bases sitting between them. Germline lookup yields CDR1 SQVTM and CDR2 ANQGSEA. The CDR3 DNA is TGCAGCGTTGAAGATCCCGAAAAGGGGTACGAGCAGTACTTC. Translated, it gives CSVEDPEKGYEQYF.